This T cell receptor beta chain was captured in a study of T-cell memory formation after mild COVID-19. The V gene lost 7 bases and the J gene lost 6 bases, with 18 bases spanning the gap. The CDR3 spans 14 residues. MiXCR, applied by TCRdb to the 5' RACE reads, yields one record per CDR3 protein. The sample has 350,000 to 500,000 distinct CDR3 sequences, roughly 18% seen once; the top ten hold around a fifth. This chain connects TRBV12-3 or TRBV12-4 to TRBJ1-2, with D possibly matching TRBD1 (6 bases). The material sequenced was PBMCs or a T cell subset sorted from them (not recorded which). The sequence derives from a man in his late teens or twenties who had mild COVID-19 (a few samples of this study predate the infection). Cell type and time point are not known. The chain's CDR3 is CASTPRWGRDGYTF. The DNA for the CDR3 is TGTGCCAGCACCCCTCGGTGGGGGCGGGATGGCTACACCTTC.